This note documents a single TCR beta chain sequence. Antigen specificity is unknown. The data were obtained in a study of neoadjuvant nivolumab and ipilimumab in lung cancer. The germline V gene has CDR1 SGHDT and CDR2 YYEEEE. The V gene end was trimmed by 4 bases and the J gene end by 7 bases; junction bases not matched to a gene: 5. The length of the CDR3 is 14 residues. Profiling relied on immunoSEQ multiplex PCR, and the TCRdb table lists in-frame clones only, not all of them. The table includes 5,500 to 9,000 clones, around 80% detected once. Study findings and constraints: TCR receptors were sequenced in few samples. Resected tumors had greater TCR richness and clonality than uninvolved lung.

The sequence was collected from an adult with non-small cell lung cancer. V gene TRBV5-6 combines with J gene TRBJ1-6; 7 bases align to TRBD1. The source was tumor tissue, collected after neoadjuvant nivolumab, alone or with ipilimumab, at or shortly before surgery. CDR3 coding DNA: TGTGCCAGCAGCCGCCGGGACAGAAATTCACCCCTCCACTTT. Its translation: CASSRRDRNSPLHF.